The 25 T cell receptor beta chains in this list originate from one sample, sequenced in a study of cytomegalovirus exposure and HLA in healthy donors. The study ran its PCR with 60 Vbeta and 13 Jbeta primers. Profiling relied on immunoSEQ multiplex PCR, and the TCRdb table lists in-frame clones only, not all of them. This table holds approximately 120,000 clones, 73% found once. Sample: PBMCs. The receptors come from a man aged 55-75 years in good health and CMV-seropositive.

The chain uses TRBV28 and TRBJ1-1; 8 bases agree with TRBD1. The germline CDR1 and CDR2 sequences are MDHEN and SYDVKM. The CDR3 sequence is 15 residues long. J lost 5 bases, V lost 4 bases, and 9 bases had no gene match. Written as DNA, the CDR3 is TGTGCCAGCAGTTCCAGGGGGCAGGGCGGTACTGAAGCTTTCTTT. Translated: CASSSRGQGGTEAFF.

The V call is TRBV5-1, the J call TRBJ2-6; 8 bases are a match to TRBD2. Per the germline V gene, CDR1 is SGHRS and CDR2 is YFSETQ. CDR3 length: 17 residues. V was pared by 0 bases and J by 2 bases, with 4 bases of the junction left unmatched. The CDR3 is CASSLAGGGAGANVLTF. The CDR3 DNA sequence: TGCGCCAGCAGCTTGGCCGGGGGGGGTGCTGGGGCCAACGTCCTGACTTTC.

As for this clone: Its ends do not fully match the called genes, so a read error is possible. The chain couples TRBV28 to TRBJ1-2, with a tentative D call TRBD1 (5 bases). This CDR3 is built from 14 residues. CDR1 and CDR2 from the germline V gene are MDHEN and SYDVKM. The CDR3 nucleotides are TGTGCCAGCAGTTTATACAGGAACCCCTATCGCTACACCTTC. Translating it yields CASSLYRNPYRYTF.

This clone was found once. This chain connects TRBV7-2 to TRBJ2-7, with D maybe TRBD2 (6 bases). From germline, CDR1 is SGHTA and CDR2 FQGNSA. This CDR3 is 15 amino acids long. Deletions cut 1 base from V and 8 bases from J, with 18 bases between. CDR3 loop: CASSLDGGEVLKQYF. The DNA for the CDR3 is TGTGCCAGCAGCTTAGACGGCGGGGAGGTCCTAAAGCAGTACTTC.

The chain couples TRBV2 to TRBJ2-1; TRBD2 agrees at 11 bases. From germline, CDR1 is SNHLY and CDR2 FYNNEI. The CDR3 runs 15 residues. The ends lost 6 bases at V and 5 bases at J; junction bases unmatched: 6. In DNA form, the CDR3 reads TGTGCCAGCAGCCTAACTAGCGGGGGTAACAATGAGCAGTTCTTC. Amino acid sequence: CASSLTSGGNNEQFF.

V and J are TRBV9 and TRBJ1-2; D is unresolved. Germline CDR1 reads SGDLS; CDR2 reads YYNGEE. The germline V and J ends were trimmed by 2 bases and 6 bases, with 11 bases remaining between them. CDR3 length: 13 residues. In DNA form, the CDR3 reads TGTGCCAGCAGCGTGTCCGCTAATAATGGCTACACCTTC. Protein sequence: CASSVSANNGYTF.

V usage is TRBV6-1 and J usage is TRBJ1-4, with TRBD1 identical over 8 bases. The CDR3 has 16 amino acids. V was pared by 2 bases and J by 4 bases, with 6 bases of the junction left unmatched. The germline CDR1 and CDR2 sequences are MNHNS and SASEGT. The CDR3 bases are TGTGCCAGCAGTGAACTAGTCAGGGGGCTTAATGAAAAACTGTTTTTT. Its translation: CASSELVRGLNEKLFF.

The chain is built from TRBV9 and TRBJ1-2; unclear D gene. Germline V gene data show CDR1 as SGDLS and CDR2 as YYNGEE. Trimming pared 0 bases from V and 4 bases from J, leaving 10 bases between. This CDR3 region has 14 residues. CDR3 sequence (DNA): TGTGCCAGCAGCGTAGTTGGCCTCCCCTATGGCTACACCTTC. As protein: CASSVVGLPYGYTF. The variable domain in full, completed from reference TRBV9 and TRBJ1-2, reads DSGVTQTPKHLITATGQRVTLRCSPRSGDLSVYWYQQSLDQGLQFLIQYYNGEERAKGNILERFSAQQFPDLHSELNLSSLELGDSALYFCASSVVGLPYGYTFGSGTRLTVV.

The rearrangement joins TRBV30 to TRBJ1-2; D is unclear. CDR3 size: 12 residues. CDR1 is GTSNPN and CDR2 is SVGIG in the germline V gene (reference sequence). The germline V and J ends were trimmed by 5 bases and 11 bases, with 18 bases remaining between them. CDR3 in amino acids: CAWAPGSLAYTF. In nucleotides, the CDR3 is TGTGCCTGGGCCCCGGGAAGTTTGGCTTACACCTTC.

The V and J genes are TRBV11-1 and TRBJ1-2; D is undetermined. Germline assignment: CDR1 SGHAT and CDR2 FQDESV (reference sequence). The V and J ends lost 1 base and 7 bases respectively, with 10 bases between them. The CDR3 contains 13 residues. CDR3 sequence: CASSLDSQRGYTF. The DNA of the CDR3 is TGTGCCAGCAGCTTAGATTCCCAGCGTGGCTACACCTTC.

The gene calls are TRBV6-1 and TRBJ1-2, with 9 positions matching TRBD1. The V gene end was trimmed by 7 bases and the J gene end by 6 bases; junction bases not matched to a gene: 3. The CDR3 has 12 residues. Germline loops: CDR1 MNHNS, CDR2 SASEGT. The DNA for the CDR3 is TGTGCCAGCATAGGGGACAGGGATGGCTACACCTTC. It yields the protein CASIGDRDGYTF.

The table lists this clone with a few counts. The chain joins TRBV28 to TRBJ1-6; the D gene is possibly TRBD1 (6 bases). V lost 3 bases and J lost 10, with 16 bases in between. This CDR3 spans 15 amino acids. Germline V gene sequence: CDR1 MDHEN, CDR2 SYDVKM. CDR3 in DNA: TGTGCCAGCAGTTTCCATACAGGGTCACGGTCACCCCTCCACTTT. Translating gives CASSFHTGSRSPLHF.

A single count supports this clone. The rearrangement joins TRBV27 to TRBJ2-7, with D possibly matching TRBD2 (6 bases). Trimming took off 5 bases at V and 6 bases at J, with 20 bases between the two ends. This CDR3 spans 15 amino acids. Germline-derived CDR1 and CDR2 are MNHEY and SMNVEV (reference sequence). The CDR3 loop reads CASSAWDLRTTEQYF. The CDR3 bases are TGTGCCAGCAGTGCCTGGGACTTACGGACCACCGAGCAGTACTTC.

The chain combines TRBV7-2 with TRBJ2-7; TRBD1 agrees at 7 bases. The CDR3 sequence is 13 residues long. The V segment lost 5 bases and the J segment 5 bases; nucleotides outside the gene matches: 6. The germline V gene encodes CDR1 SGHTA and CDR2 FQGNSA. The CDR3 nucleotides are TGTGCCAGCAGCCCGTACAGGGGCCACGAGCAGTACTTC. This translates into CASSPYRGHEQYF. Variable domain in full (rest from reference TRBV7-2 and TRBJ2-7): GAGVSQSPSNKVTEKGKDVELRCDPISGHTALYWYRQSLGQGLEFLIYFQGNSAPDKSGLPSDRFSAERTGGSVSTLTIQRTQQEDSAVYLCASSPYRGHEQYFGPGTRLTVT.

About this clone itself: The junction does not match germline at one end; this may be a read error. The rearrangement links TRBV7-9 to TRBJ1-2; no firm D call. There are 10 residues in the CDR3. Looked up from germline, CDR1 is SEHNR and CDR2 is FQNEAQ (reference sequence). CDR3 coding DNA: TGTTCCAGCAGCTCCAATGGCTACACCTTC. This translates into CSSSSNGYTF.

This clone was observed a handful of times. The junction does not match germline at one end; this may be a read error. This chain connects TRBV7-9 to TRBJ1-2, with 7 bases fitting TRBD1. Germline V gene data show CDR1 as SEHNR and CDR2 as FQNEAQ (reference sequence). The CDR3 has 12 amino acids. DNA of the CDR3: TGTTCCAGCTCTACCGGGACAGTCGGCTACACCTTC. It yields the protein CSSSTGTVGYTF.

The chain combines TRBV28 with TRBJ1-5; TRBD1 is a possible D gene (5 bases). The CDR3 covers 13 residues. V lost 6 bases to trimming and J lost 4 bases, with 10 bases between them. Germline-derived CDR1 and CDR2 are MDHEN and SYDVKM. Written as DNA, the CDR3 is TGTGCCAGCAGCGACAGCCTAAATCAGCCCCAGCATTTT. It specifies CASSDSLNQPQHF.

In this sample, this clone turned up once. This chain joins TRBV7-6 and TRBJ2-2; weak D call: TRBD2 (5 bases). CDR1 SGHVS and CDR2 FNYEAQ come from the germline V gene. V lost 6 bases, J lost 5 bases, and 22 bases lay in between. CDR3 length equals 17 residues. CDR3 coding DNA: TGTGCCAGCAGACCCACACGAGGGAAAGGTGGGACCGGGGAGCTGTTTTTT. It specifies CASRPTRGKGGTGELFF.

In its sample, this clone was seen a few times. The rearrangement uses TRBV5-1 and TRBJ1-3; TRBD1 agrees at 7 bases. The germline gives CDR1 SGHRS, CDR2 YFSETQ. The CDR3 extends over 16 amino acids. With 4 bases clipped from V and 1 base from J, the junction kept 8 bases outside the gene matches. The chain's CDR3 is CASSKGQERSGNTIYF. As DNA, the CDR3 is TGCGCCAGCAGCAAAGGACAGGAGAGGTCTGGAAACACCATATATTTT. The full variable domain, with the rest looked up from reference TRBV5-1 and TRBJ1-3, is KAGVTQTPRYLIKTRGQQVTLSCSPISGHRSVSWYQQTPGQGLQFLFEYFSETQRNKGNFPGRFSGRQFSNSRSEMNVSTLELGDSALYLCASSKGQERSGNTIYFGEGSWLTVV.

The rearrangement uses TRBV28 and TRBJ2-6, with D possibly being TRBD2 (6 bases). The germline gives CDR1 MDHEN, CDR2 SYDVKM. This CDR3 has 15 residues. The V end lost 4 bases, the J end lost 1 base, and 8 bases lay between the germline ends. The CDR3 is CASSYGGSGANVLTF. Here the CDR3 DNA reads TGTGCCAGCAGTTACGGGGGATCTGGGGCCAACGTCCTGACTTTC.

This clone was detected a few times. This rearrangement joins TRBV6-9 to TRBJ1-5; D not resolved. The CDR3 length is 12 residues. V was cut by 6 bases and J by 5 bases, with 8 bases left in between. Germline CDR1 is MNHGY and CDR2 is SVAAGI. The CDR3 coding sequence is TGTGCCAGCAGCGGTACTTATCAGCCCCAGCATTTT. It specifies CASSGTYQPQHF.

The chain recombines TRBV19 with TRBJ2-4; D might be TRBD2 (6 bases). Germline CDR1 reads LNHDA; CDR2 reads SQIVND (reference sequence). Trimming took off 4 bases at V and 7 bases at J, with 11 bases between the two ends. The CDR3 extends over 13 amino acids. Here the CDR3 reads CASSSTGVNIQYF. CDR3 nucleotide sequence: TGTGCCAGTAGTAGTACGGGGGTCAACATTCAGTACTTC.

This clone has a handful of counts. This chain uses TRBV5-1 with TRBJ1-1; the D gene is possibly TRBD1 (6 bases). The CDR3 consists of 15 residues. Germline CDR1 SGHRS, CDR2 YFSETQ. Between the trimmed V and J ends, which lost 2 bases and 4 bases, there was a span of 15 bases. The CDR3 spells CASSFGSGVATEAFF. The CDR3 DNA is TGCGCCAGCAGCTTTGGGTCAGGGGTAGCCACTGAAGCTTTCTTT.

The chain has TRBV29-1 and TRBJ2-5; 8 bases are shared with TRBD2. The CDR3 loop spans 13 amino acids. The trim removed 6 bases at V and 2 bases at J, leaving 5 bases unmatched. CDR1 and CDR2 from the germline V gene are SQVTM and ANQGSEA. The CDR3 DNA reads TGCAGCGTGACGGAGCGGGGGCAAGAGACCCAGTACTTC. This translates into CSVTERGQETQYF.

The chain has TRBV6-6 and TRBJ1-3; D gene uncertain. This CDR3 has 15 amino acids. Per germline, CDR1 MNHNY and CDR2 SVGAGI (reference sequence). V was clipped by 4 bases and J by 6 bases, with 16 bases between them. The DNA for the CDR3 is TGTGCCAGCAGTTTAACAAGTTCCCGGGTAAACACCATATATTTT. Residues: CASSLTSSRVNTIYF.